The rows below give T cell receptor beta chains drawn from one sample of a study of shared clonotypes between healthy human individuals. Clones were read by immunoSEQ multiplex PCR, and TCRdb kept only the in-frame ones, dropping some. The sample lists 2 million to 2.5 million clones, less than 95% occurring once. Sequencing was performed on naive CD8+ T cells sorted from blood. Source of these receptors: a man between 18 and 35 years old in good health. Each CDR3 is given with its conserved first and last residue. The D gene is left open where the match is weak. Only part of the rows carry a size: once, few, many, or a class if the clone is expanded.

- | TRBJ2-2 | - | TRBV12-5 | CASGLSPRTGELFF | TGTGCTAGTGGTTTGTCTCCCAGGACCGGGGAGCTGTTTTTT
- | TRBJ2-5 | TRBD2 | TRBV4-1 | CASSPIGAGGQETQYF | TGCGCCAGCAGCCCCATAGGAGCGGGGGGGCAAGAGACCCAGTACTTC
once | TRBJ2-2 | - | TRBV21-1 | CASSKRRVPGELFF | TGTGCCAGCAGCAAACGCAGGGTCCCCGGGGAGCTGTTTTTT
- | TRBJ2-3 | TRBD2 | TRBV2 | CATLAVSTDTQYF | TGTGCCACTCTAGCGGTTAGCACAGATACGCAGTATTTT
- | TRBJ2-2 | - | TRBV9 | CASSVVSTRANTGELFF | TGTGCCAGCAGCGTAGTAAGCACACGAGCGAACACCGGGGAGCTGTTTTTT
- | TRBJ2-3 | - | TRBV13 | CASSRPSITDTQYF | TGTGCCAGCAGCCGACCGTCCATCACAGATACGCAGTATTTT
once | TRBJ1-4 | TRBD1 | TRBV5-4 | CASSLSGTGDLGANEKLFF | TGTGCCAGCAGCCTAAGCGGGACAGGGGATCTTGGTGCTAATGAAAAACTGTTTTTT
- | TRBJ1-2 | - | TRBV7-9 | CASSLWDGNGYTF | TGTGCCAGCAGCCTATGGGACGGAAATGGCTACACCTTC
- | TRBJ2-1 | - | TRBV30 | CAWSVGDNEQFF | TGTGCCTGGAGTGTTGGGGACAATGAGCAGTTCTTC
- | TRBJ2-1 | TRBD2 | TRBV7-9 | CASSARLARNEQFF | TGTGCCAGCAGCGCGCGACTAGCGCGCAATGAGCAGTTCTTC
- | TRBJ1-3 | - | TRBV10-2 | CASSEWGNTIYF | TGCGCCAGCAGTGAGTGGGGAAACACCATATATTTT
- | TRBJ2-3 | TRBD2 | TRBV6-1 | CASSEVLAGALADTQYF | TGTGCCAGCAGTGAAGTCCTAGCGGGAGCGTTGGCAGATACGCAGTATTTT
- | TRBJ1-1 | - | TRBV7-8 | CASSYRANFFEAFF | TGTGCCAGCAGTTATCGAGCAAATTTCTTCGAAGCTTTCTTT
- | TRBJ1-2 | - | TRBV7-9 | CASSSSLAKGYGYTF | TGTGCCAGCAGCTCCTCCCTGGCCAAGGGTTATGGCTACACCTTC
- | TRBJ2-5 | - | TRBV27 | CASNLGPGAGQETQYF | TGTGCCAGCAACCTGGGACCGGGAGCCGGACAAGAGACCCAGTACTTC
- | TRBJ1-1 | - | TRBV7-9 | CASSLVENTEAFF | TGTGCCAGCAGCTTAGTAGAGAACACTGAAGCTTTCTTT
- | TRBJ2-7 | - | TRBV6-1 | CASSEGTAGEQYF | TGTGCCAGCAGTGAAGGTACGGCGGGCGAGCAGTACTTC
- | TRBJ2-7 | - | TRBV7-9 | CASSPPSYEQYF | TGTGCCAGCAGTCCCCCGTCCTACGAGCAGTACTTC
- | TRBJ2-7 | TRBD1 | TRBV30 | CAWSYRGMYEQYF | TGTGCCTGGAGTTACAGGGGGATGTACGAGCAGTACTTC
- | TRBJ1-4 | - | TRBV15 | CATSRDLRGINEKLFF | TGTGCCACCAGCAGAGATTTGCGAGGGATTAATGAAAAACTGTTTTTT
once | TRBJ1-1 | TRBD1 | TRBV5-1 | CASSSVGQENTEAFF | TGCGCCAGCAGCTCGGTGGGACAGGAGAACACTGAAGCTTTCTTT
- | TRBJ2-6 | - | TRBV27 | CASSFGWAGSGANVLTF | TGTGCCAGCAGTTTTGGATGGGCGGGCTCTGGGGCCAACGTCCTGACTTTC
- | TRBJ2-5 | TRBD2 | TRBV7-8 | CASSSIAGVRETQYF | TGTGCCAGCAGTTCCATAGCGGGGGTGAGGGAGACCCAGTACTTC
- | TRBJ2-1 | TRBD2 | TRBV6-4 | CASSPLAGGGSEQFF | TGTGCCAGCAGTCCCTTAGCGGGCGGTGGCAGTGAGCAGTTCTTC
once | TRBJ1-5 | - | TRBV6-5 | CASSYSRGDQPQHF | TGTGCCAGCAGTTACTCTAGGGGGGACCAGCCCCAGCATTTT
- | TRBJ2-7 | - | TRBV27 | CASSGVLESYEQYF | TGTGCCAGCAGCGGGGTCCTAGAAAGCTACGAGCAGTACTTC
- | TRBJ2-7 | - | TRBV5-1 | CASSLGGEGYEQYF | TGCGCCAGCAGCTTGGGCGGGGAAGGCTACGAGCAGTACTTC
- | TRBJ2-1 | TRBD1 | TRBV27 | CASSLSAGQVYNEQFF | TGTGCCAGCAGTTTATCTGCCGGACAGGTATACAATGAGCAGTTCTTC
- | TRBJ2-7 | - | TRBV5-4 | CASSLTGTYEQYF | TGTGCCAGCAGCTTGACAGGTACCTACGAGCAGTACTTC
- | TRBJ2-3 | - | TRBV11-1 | CASSLEGDTQYF | TGTGCCAGCAGCTTAGAGGGAGATACGCAGTATTTT
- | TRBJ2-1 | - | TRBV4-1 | CASSQWGAGDPYNEQFF | TGCGCCAGCAGCCAATGGGGGGCGGGGGACCCATACAATGAGCAGTTCTTC
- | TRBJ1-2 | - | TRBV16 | CASSQSSSAANGYTF | TGTGCCAGCAGCCAATCAAGCTCGGCAGCAAATGGCTACACCTTC
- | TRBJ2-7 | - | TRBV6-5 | CASSPGSSYEQYF | TGTGCCAGCAGCCCCGGGAGTTCCTACGAGCAGTACTTC
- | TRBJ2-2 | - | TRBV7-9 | CASSLGETATGELFF | TGTGCCAGCAGCCTCGGGGAGACCGCCACCGGGGAGCTGTTTTTT
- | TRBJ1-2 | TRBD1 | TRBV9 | CASSVGGTVDYGYTF | TGTGCCAGCAGCGTTGGCGGGACAGTAGACTATGGCTACACCTTC
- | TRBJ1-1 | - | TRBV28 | CASSSYPGLNTEAFF | TGTGCCAGCAGTAGTTATCCGGGGTTGAACACTGAAGCTTTCTTT
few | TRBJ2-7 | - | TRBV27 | CASRPEGAQAYEQYF | TGTGCCAGCAGGCCGGAGGGGGCGCAGGCCTACGAGCAGTACTTC
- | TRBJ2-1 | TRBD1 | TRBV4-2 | CASSHLADRGRNNEQFF | TGTGCCAGCAGCCACCTAGCGGACAGGGGCCGAAACAATGAGCAGTTCTTC
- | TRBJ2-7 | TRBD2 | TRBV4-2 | CASSRLLAGPTYEQYF | TGTGCCAGCAGCCGCCTGCTAGCGGGCCCGACCTACGAGCAGTACTTC
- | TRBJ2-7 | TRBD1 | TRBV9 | CASSVDGTGLHEQYF | TGTGCCAGCAGCGTAGATGGGACAGGTTTACACGAGCAGTACTTC
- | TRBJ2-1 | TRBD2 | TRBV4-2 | CASSQDLAGAEQFF | TGTGCCAGCAGCCAAGATCTAGCGGGGGCCGAGCAGTTCTTC
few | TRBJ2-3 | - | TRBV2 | CASSTGGGPPTDTQYF | TGTGCCAGTTCTACCGGAGGGGGTCCGCCCACAGATACGCAGTATTTT
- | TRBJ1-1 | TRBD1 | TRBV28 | CASSSGRGHTEAFF | TGTGCCAGCAGTTCCGGCAGGGGGCACACTGAAGCTTTCTTT